Here is one T cell receptor beta chain with its context. Germline CDR1 and CDR2: LGHNT and FRNRAP. The ends lost 2 bases at V and 5 bases at J; junction bases unmatched: 5. The CDR3 totals 14 residues. These data belong to a study of cytomegalovirus exposure and HLA in healthy donors. In the PCR, 60 Vbeta and 13 Jbeta primers were used. Produced via immunoSEQ multiplex PCR; TCRdb's table is partial and in-frame only. The table has some 190,000 clones, over 70% seen once. This rearrangement joins TRBV12-5 to TRBJ2-7; 8 bases are shared with TRBD2. The sequenced sample consisted of PBMCs. The clonotype comes from a man aged 18 to 29 in good health and CMV-seronegative. DNA of the CDR3: TGTGCTAGTGGTTTGTCGGGGGGGGCACACGAGCAGTACTTC. Encoded protein: CASGLSGGAHEQYF.